Following are 32 T cell receptor beta chains from one sample sequenced in a study of OX40 agonist ivuxolimab in advanced cancers. Assay used: immunoSEQ multiplex PCR; TCRdb lists only in-frame clones, some missing. The profile shows tens of thousands of clones, roughly 85% of them singletons. The specimen comprised CD4+ or CD8+ T cells sorted from blood, sampled in a trial of the OX40 agonist ivuxolimab. These receptors came from an adult with an advanced solid tumor such as melanoma, head and neck, liver or kidney cancer.

The V gene is TRBV5-1, the J gene TRBJ1-1; D may be TRBD1 (6 bases). In germline, CDR1 is SGHRS, CDR2 YFSETQ. The ends were cut back, 6 bases at V and 1 base at J, with 16 bases in the middle. The CDR3 contains 15 residues. DNA for the CDR3: TGCGCCAGCACCCCGTACGCGGGGGCGAACACTGAAGCTTTCTTT. It yields the protein CASTPYAGANTEAFF. The full variable domain, with the rest looked up from reference TRBV5-1 and TRBJ1-1, is KAGVTQTPRYLIKTRGQQVTLSCSPISGHRSVSWYQQTPGQGLQFLFEYFSETQRNKGNFPGRFSGRQFSNSRSEMNVSTLELGDSALYLCASTPYAGANTEAFFGQGTRLTVV.

This chain joins TRBV5-1 and TRBJ1-2; unclear D gene. CDR1 is SGHRS, CDR2 YFSETQ, per germline. The CDR3 is made up of 13 amino acids. Trimming stripped 4 bases from V and 6 bases from J, with 13 bases between. Here the CDR3 reads CASSLLLGDGYTF. The CDR3 DNA sequence: TGCGCCAGCAGCCTGCTCCTAGGAGATGGCTACACCTTC.

The CDR3 reads CASSLFGEAANTGELFF. The CDR3 bases are TGTGCCAGCAGTTTATTTGGAGAAGCTGCGAACACCGGGGAGCTGTTTTTT. The genes are TRBV27 and TRBJ2-2; no reliable D call. Germline CDR1 and CDR2: MNHEY and SMNVEV (reference sequence). This CDR3 has 17 residues. The V end lost 1 base, the J end lost 0 bases, and 12 bases lay between the germline ends.

The V call is TRBV5-1, the J call TRBJ2-2; TRBD1 matches at 9 bases. V shed 3 bases, J shed 1 base, and the junction held 7 bases outside the gene matches. The V gene's germline CDR1 is SGHRS and CDR2 YFSETQ. This CDR3 has 17 amino acids. In nucleotides, the CDR3 is TGCGCCAGCAGCTCCACCTTGGGACAGGGGAACACCGGGGAGCTGTTTTTT. Protein: CASSSTLGQGNTGELFF.

The chain uses TRBV30 and TRBJ2-2, with TRBD1 identical over 8 bases. V trimming: 3 bases; J trimming: 3 bases; junction bases outside the gene matches: 3. This CDR3 spans 14 amino acids. CDR1 is GTSNPN, CDR2 SVGIG, per germline (reference sequence). The CDR3 sequence: CAWRDRVDTGELFF. The CDR3, as DNA: TGTGCCTGGAGGGACAGGGTCGACACCGGGGAGCTGTTTTTT.

This chain connects TRBV7-2 to TRBJ1-2, with 8 positions matching TRBD1. Trimming at V came to 4 bases and at J to 8 bases, leaving 12 bases not matched to a gene. Germline V gene data show CDR1 as SGHTA and CDR2 as FQGNSA. The CDR3 length is 15 residues. CDR3 region: CASSYRVQGAFGYTF. The CDR3 DNA reads TGTGCCAGCAGCTATAGGGTCCAGGGGGCTTTCGGCTACACCTTC.

The chain links TRBV9 to TRBJ2-7, with 9 bases fitting TRBD1. The CDR3 has 15 residues. Germline V gene lookup returns CDR1 SGDLS and CDR2 YYNGEE. The V and J ends lost 4 bases and 1 base, in that order; junction bases with no gene match: 6. The CDR3, as DNA: TGTGCCAGCAGCCCCCGGGGACAGGGATCCTACGAGCAGTACTTC. Amino acids: CASSPRGQGSYEQYF. Full variable domain (missing parts from reference TRBV9 and TRBJ2-7): DSGVTQTPKHLITATGQRVTLRCSPRSGDLSVYWYQQSLDQGLQFLIQYYNGEERAKGNILERFSAQQFPDLHSELNLSSLELGDSALYFCASSPRGQGSYEQYFGPGTRLTVT.

This clone has just a few counts. The chain links TRBV6-5 to TRBJ1-2, with D possibly matching TRBD1 (5 bases). V lost 2 bases to trimming and J lost 6 bases, with 10 bases between them. The germline V gene encodes CDR1 MNHEY and CDR2 SVGAGI. The CDR3 covers 13 residues. The CDR3 DNA reads TGTGCCAGCAGTTACGCAGTGGGGGATGGCTACACCTTC. It translates to CASSYAVGDGYTF.

The J gene is TRBJ1-3, the V gene TRBV12-5, with D tentatively TRBD1 (5 bases). CDR1 and CDR2 from the germline V gene are LGHNT and FRNRAP. V was shortened by 1 base and J by 2 bases, with 6 bases between the two germline ends. This CDR3 has 14 residues. The CDR3 DNA is TGTGCTAGTGGTTTGGGGGGCACTGGAAACACCATATATTTT. Translating it yields CASGLGGTGNTIYF.

This chain links TRBV28 with TRBJ1-2; no firm D call. V gave up 2 bases and J gave up 6 bases, with 16 bases separating them. CDR3 length: 15 residues. Germline lookup yields CDR1 MDHEN and CDR2 SYDVKM. The CDR3 sequence is CASSLGFQSRDGYTF. In DNA form, the CDR3 reads TGTGCCAGCAGTTTAGGGTTCCAGAGCCGCGATGGCTACACCTTC.

The chain links TRBV28 to TRBJ2-1, with 7 positions matching TRBD2. The CDR3 has 14 residues. After removal of 5 bases from V and 6 bases from J, the junction contained 7 bases not matched to a gene. Looked up from germline, CDR1 is MDHEN and CDR2 is SYDVKM. The CDR3 nucleotides read TGTGCCAGCAGTCCGGCGGGGACTACCAATGAGCAGTTCTTC. This encodes CASSPAGTTNEQFF.

This chain links TRBV27 with TRBJ2-1; D is unclear. Germline V gives CDR1 MNHEY, CDR2 SMNVEV (reference sequence). Trimming pared 1 base from V and 8 bases from J, leaving 12 bases between. The CDR3 contains 14 residues. CDR3 protein: CASSLFRERDEQFF. As DNA, the CDR3 is TGTGCCAGCAGTTTATTTCGTGAGAGAGATGAGCAGTTCTTC.

This chain connects TRBV7-8 to TRBJ1-2, with TRBD1 matching 7 bases. The CDR3 runs to 16 residues. V shed 0 bases and J 3 bases; nucleotides not matched to a gene: 7. CDR1 SGHVS and CDR2 FQNEAQ come from the germline V gene. The CDR3 region is CASSLALGQGDYGYTF. DNA of the CDR3: TGTGCCAGCAGCTTAGCTTTGGGGCAGGGGGACTATGGCTACACCTTC.

The chain uses TRBV11-2 and TRBJ1-4; 7 bases align to TRBD1. This CDR3 has 17 amino acids. With 3 bases clipped from V and 0 bases from J, the junction kept 7 bases outside the gene matches. Germline CDR1 SGHAT, CDR2 FQNNGV. CDR3 sequence reads: CASSLIGTAATNEKLFF. The CDR3 coding sequence is TGTGCCAGCAGCTTGATTGGGACAGCAGCAACTAATGAAAAACTGTTTTTT.

V and J are TRBV11-3 and TRBJ1-3, with D maybe TRBD1 (5 bases). Germline V lookup: CDR1 SGHNT, CDR2 YENEEA. With 3 bases removed from V and 8 bases from J, the gap between germline ends came to 14 bases. CDR3 length: 14 amino acids. The CDR3: CASSFGGNRDTIYF. CDR3 in DNA: TGTGCCAGCAGCTTTGGGGGGAATCGGGACACCATATATTTT.

The chain joins TRBV19 to TRBJ2-1; 8 bases are a match to TRBD1. The CDR3 length is 16 residues. Germline CDR1 reads LNHDA; CDR2 reads SQIVND (reference sequence). The V segment lost 3 bases and the J segment 8 bases; nucleotides outside the gene matches: 12. The CDR3 bases are TGTGCCAGTAGTATGGCGGACAGGGACCTCCACGATGAGCAGTTCTTC. This codes for CASSMADRDLHDEQFF.

This chain uses TRBV28 with TRBJ2-1, with D perhaps TRBD1 (6 bases). V lost 3 bases and J lost 7, with 13 bases in between. CDR1 is MDHEN and CDR2 is SYDVKM in the germline V gene. The CDR3 extends over 14 amino acids. CDR3 coding DNA: TGTGCCAGCAGTTTCTCCCGCAGGGGTAATGAGCAGTTCTTC. Translation: CASSFSRRGNEQFF. The variable domain in full, with the rest retrieved from reference TRBV28 and TRBJ2-1, is DVKVTQSSRYLVKRTGEKVFLECVQDMDHENMFWYRQDPGLGLRLIYFSYDVKMKEKGDIPEGYSVSREKKERFSLILESASTNQTSMYLCASSFSRRGNEQFFGPGTRLTVL.

The sample holds one count of this clone. The rearrangement links TRBV6-5 to TRBJ1-3, with D unclear. Germline-derived CDR1 and CDR2 are MNHEY and SVGAGI. Trimming cost V 6 bases and J 0 bases, with 12 bases left between them. This CDR3 contains 15 residues. CDR3 residues: CASSPGERSGNTIYF. DNA for the CDR3: TGTGCCAGCAGCCCCGGGGAGCGCTCTGGAAACACCATATATTTT.

The chain employs TRBV5-1 and TRBJ1-2; TRBD1 is a possible D gene (5 bases). The CDR3 spans 13 residues. CDR1 SGHRS and CDR2 YFSETQ come from the germline V gene. The ends were cut back, 4 bases at V and 0 bases at J, with 7 bases in the middle. The CDR3: CASSQGPNYGYTF. For the CDR3, the DNA is TGCGCCAGCAGCCAGGGTCCTAACTATGGCTACACCTTC. Using reference TRBV5-1 and TRBJ1-2 for the parts outside the CDR3, the full variable domain is KAGVTQTPRYLIKTRGQQVTLSCSPISGHRSVSWYQQTPGQGLQFLFEYFSETQRNKGNFPGRFSGRQFSNSRSEMNVSTLELGDSALYLCASSQGPNYGYTFGSGTRLTVV.

The V gene is TRBV6-6, the J gene TRBJ2-7; 7 bases agree with TRBD1. With 6 bases clipped from V and 1 base from J, the junction kept 6 bases outside the gene matches. The CDR3 contains 14 residues. From germline, CDR1 is MNHNY and CDR2 SVGAGI (reference sequence). The CDR3 loop reads CASRQPGQSYEQYF. The CDR3 DNA is TGTGCCAGCAGACAACCGGGACAGTCCTACGAGCAGTACTTC.

The V gene is TRBV7-8, the J gene TRBJ2-5; 11 nucleotides agree with TRBD1. CDR1 is SGHVS, CDR2 FQNEAQ, per germline. The CDR3 is 17 residues long. The trim removed 5 bases at V and 1 base at J, leaving 9 bases unmatched. The CDR3 DNA is TGTGCCAGCAGCAGAGGACAGGGGGCGCGCCCCCAAGAGACCCAGTACTTC. Translating gives CASSRGQGARPQETQYF. Full variable domain (remainder filled in from reference TRBV7-8 and TRBJ2-5): GAGVSQSPRYKVAKRGQDVALRCDPISGHVSLFWYQQALGQGPEFLTYFQNEAQLDKSGLPSDRFFAERPEGSVSTLKIQRTQQEDSAVYLCASSRGQGARPQETQYFGPGTRLLVL.

V gene TRBV19 combines with J gene TRBJ1-2; perhaps TRBD1 as D (5 bases). The CDR3 consists of 14 residues. The germline V and J ends were trimmed by 5 bases and 2 bases, with 12 bases remaining between them. The germline V gene has CDR1 LNHDA and CDR2 SQIVND (reference sequence). This CDR3 reads CASSYRTINYGYTF. The DNA of the CDR3 is TGTGCCAGTAGTTACAGGACGATCAACTATGGCTACACCTTC.

This clone was recorded only once. V and J are TRBV7-8 and TRBJ2-1; the match to TRBD2 covers 7 bases. V shed 7 bases, J shed 7 bases, and the junction held 13 bases outside the gene matches. The CDR3 covers 15 residues. Germline CDR1 is SGHVS and CDR2 is FQNEAQ. Written as DNA, the CDR3 is TGTGCCAGCACCCCAGCGCGACTAGCCCTAAATGAGCAGTTCTTC. It specifies CASTPARLALNEQFF.

V and J are TRBV4-1 and TRBJ1-3, with TRBD1 matching 11 bases. Germline CDR1 MGHRA, CDR2 YSYEKL. The CDR3 is 15 residues long. V shed 3 bases and J 2 bases; nucleotides not matched to a gene: 0. The CDR3 region has the DNA TGCGCCAGCAGCCAGGGACAGGGGGCTGGAAACACCATATATTTT. Translating it yields CASSQGQGAGNTIYF.

The rearrangement links TRBV28 to TRBJ1-5; D ambiguous. This CDR3 has 12 amino acids. V dropped 1 base and J dropped 5 bases, with 3 bases sitting between them. CDR1 is MDHEN, CDR2 SYDVKM, per germline. The CDR3 coding sequence is TGTGCCAGCAGTTTATTAGATCAGCCCCAGCATTTT. This gives the protein CASSLLDQPQHF.

This rearrangement joins TRBV18 to TRBJ1-3, with D hard to call. CDR1 KGHSH and CDR2 LQKENI come from the germline V gene. This CDR3 region has 15 residues. V shed 2 bases and J shed 2 bases, with 10 bases lying between them. The CDR3 DNA reads TGTGCCAGCTCACCAAGGACCGAACCTGGAAACACCATATATTTT. This encodes CASSPRTEPGNTIYF.

The chain couples TRBV6-1 to TRBJ2-4; the D call may be TRBD1 or TRBD2 (5 bases each). V was cut by 2 bases and J by 6 bases, with 8 bases left in between. Germline V gives CDR1 MNHNS, CDR2 SASEGT. This CDR3 spans 13 amino acids. As DNA, the CDR3 is TGTGCCAGCAGTGAAACGGGGACAAACATTCAGTACTTC. The encoded protein is CASSETGTNIQYF.

The rearrangement uses TRBV2 and TRBJ2-7, with TRBD2 matching over 10 bases. CDR3 length: 18 amino acids. Germline trimming cut 6 bases from V and 5 bases from J; bases unmatched to any gene: 19. Germline loops: CDR1 SNHLY, CDR2 FYNNEI. The CDR3 coding sequence is TGTGCCAGCAGCCTACACGGGGTCCTACTAGCGGGAATCAACGAGCAGTACTTC. As protein: CASSLHGVLLAGINEQYF.

The CDR3 is CAWSPGYQPQHF. In DNA, the CDR3 is TGTGCCTGGAGTCCAGGGTATCAGCCCCAGCATTTT. The V and J genes are TRBV30 and TRBJ1-5; D is possibly TRBD1 (5 bases). V was clipped by 2 bases and J by 5 bases, with 7 bases between them. Germline loops: CDR1 GTSNPN, CDR2 SVGIG (reference sequence). The CDR3 loop spans 12 amino acids.

The CDR3 region is CASSFSGRAFHEQYF. The CDR3 coding sequence is TGCGCCAGCAGCTTTAGCGGGAGGGCCTTCCACGAGCAGTACTTC. V is TRBV5-1 and J is TRBJ2-7, with 11 positions matching TRBD2. The CDR3 consists of 15 residues. CDR1 and CDR2 from the germline V gene are SGHRS and YFSETQ. J gave up 5 bases and V 2 bases, and 6 bases lay outside the gene matches.

This chain connects TRBV18 to TRBJ2-6; 9 bases match TRBD1. V gave up 6 bases and J gave up 0 bases; unmatched junction bases: 12. CDR3 length: 19 residues. The germline gives CDR1 KGHSH, CDR2 LQKENI. As DNA, the CDR3 is TGTGCCAGCTCCCCCAATAGACAGGGGGGTCCCTCTGGGGCCAACGTCCTGACTTTC. It yields the protein CASSPNRQGGPSGANVLTF.

The V and J genes are TRBV28 and TRBJ2-7; 10 nucleotides agree with TRBD1. The CDR3 loop spans 14 amino acids. CDR1 MDHEN and CDR2 SYDVKM come from the germline V gene. V lost 3 bases, J lost 6 bases, and 5 bases stayed unmatched. For the CDR3, the DNA is TGTGCCAGCAGTTTTAGGACAGGGGGTTCCGAGCAGTACTTC. It encodes CASSFRTGGSEQYF.